The text below deals with one T cell receptor (beta chain). The antigen remains unidentified. The sample originates from a study of T cell responses to AZD1222 COVID-19 vaccine. General study results and limits: The donor cohort was predominantly white British with a female majority, and clonal diversity may have been underestimated. The span of vaccine-associated CD4 TCRs extended across spike, with dominance at 160-218 and 743-854.

TCRdb's table, derived via immunoSEQ multiplex PCR, lists solely in-frame clones and lacks some. The sample has about 56,000 clones, 70% to 90% seen once. This CDR3 contains 13 residues. Trimming pared 3 bases from V and 7 bases from J, leaving 12 bases between. Germline V gene lookup returns CDR1 SNHLY and CDR2 FYNNEI. Specimen: peripheral blood, collected 28 days after the second AZD1222 dose. The sequence was obtained from an adult who received the AZD1222 COVID-19 vaccine. The chain uses TRBV2 and TRBJ1-1, with D unclear. The CDR3 DNA is TGTGCCAGCAGTGATTTTTGGCAAGATGAAGCTTTCTTT. It translates to CASSDFWQDEAFF. Variable domain in full (rest from reference TRBV2 and TRBJ1-1): EPEVTQTPSHQVTQMGQEVILRCVPISNHLYFYWYRQILGQKVEFLVSFYNNEISEKSEIFDDQFSVERPDGSNFTLKIRSTKLEDSAMYFCASSDFWQDEAFFGQGTRLTVV.